Included here is one T cell receptor (beta chain) sequence, with context. Assay: immunoSEQ multiplex PCR; the TCRdb copy retains only in-frame clones and omits some. The sample contains about 280,000 clones, 85% of which appear only once. These data belong to a study of blood T cell repertoires in COVID-19. Whole-study context: COVID-19 samples collected from the United States, Italy and Spain covered acute and convalescent phases.

Input material: peripheral blood. The receptor's source is a man aged 50-59 years with active or convalescent COVID-19.

The CDR3 nucleotides are TGTGCCAGCAGTGCTAAAAACATTCAGTACTTC. This encodes CASSAKNIQYF. This rearrangement joins TRBV2 to TRBJ2-4; D not resolved. V dropped 4 bases and J dropped 4 bases, with 2 bases sitting between them. CDR3 size: 11 residues. Per germline, CDR1 SNHLY and CDR2 FYNNEI. The full variable domain, its missing parts supplied by reference TRBV2 and TRBJ2-4, is EPEVTQTPSHQVTQMGQEVILRCVPISNHLYFYWYRQILGQKVEFLVSFYNNEISEKSEIFDDQFSVERPDGSNFTLKIRSTKLEDSAMYFCASSAKNIQYFGAGTRLSVL.